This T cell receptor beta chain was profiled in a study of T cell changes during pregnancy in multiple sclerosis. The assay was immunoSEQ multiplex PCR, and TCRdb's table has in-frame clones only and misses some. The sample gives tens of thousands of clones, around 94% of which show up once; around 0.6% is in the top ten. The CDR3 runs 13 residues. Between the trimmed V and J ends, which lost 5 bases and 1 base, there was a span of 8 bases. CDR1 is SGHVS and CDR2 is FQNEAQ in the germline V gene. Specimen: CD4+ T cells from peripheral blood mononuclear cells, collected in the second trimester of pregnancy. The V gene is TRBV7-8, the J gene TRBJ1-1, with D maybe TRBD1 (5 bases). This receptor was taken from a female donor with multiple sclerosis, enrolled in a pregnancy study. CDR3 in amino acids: CASSLRANTEAFF. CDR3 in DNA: TGTGCCAGCAGCCTCAGGGCGAACACTGAAGCTTTCTTT.